The 28 T cell receptor beta chains below were found in one sample sequenced in a study of radiotherapy plus CTLA-4 blockade in lung cancer. Sequencing was performed with immunoSEQ multiplex PCR; in TCRdb, only in-frame clones are kept and a portion is missing. Of about 110,000 clones listed, more than 65% were seen once; the top ten hold about 3.3%. Sample: peripheral blood, taken from a patient treated with radiotherapy plus ipilimumab. These receptors were obtained from a human donor with non-small cell lung cancer that progressed on radiotherapy plus ipilimumab. Some clones in this sample may be carry-over from other donors' samples.

The V call is TRBV6-5, the J call TRBJ1-2; D possibly corresponds to TRBD1 (5 bases). The CDR3 has 11 residues. V shed 2 bases and J shed 8 bases, with 6 bases lying between them. Germline V gives CDR1 MNHEY, CDR2 SVGAGI. CDR3 in amino acids: CASSYQGGYTF. Written as DNA, the CDR3 is TGTGCCAGCAGTTACCAGGGCGGCTACACCTTC.

This clone was detected once. The rearrangement uses TRBV7-2 and TRBJ2-5; 14 nucleotides agree with TRBD2. The CDR3 consists of 17 residues. CDR1 and CDR2 (germline): SGHTA, FQGNSA. Trimming took 2 bases from V and 4 from J; bases not matched to a gene: 6. The CDR3 DNA reads TGTGCCAGCAGCTTATCGACTAGCGGGGGGGCTCGAGAGACCCAGTACTTC. Encoded protein: CASSLSTSGGARETQYF.

This chain connects TRBV6-5 to TRBJ1-1; the D is unclear. Germline V gene sequence: CDR1 MNHEY, CDR2 SVGAGI. The CDR3 runs to 13 residues. Between the trimmed V and J ends, which lost 3 bases and 1 base, there was a span of 6 bases. The CDR3 reads CASSYSQNTEAFF. CDR3 nucleotide sequence: TGTGCCAGCAGTTATAGTCAGAACACTGAAGCTTTCTTT.

This chain connects TRBV7-2 to TRBJ1-3; no clear D. Germline CDR1 SGHTA, CDR2 FQGNSA. Trimming shortened V by 5 bases and J by 2 bases, and 10 bases separated the two germline ends. The CDR3 spans 14 residues. The CDR3 protein is CASSLTGPGNTIYF. The CDR3 nucleotides are TGTGCCAGCAGCCTCACGGGCCCTGGAAACACCATATATTTT.

The gene calls are TRBV10-3 and TRBJ1-3; perhaps TRBD1 as D (5 bases). Germline CDR1 is ENHRY and CDR2 is SYGVKD. V was clipped by 2 bases and J by 7 bases, with 15 bases between them. The CDR3 sequence is 15 residues long. The CDR3 loop is CAISEANNKGNTIYF. Written as DNA, the CDR3 is TGTGCCATCAGTGAGGCCAACAACAAGGGGAACACCATATATTTT.

Concerning this clone itself: A read error may produce the germline difference seen at one junction end. The J gene is TRBJ1-5, the V gene TRBV6-1; possible D gene TRBD1, 6 bases. Germline lookup yields CDR1 MNHNS and CDR2 SASEGT. The CDR3 contains 13 residues. CDR3 sequence: CAGSEALWTAQHF. The DNA of the CDR3 is TGTGCCGGCAGTGAAGCGCTGTGGACAGCCCAGCATTTT.

The CDR3 region is CATSRDLFTDNTEAFF. CDR3 DNA: TGTGCCACCAGCAGAGATCTTTTTACGGACAACACTGAAGCTTTCTTT. The chain couples TRBV15 to TRBJ1-1; D is unresolved. V lost 0 bases to trimming and J lost 2 bases, with 13 bases between them. The CDR3 has 16 amino acids. Per the germline V gene, CDR1 is LNHNV and CDR2 is YYDKDF (reference sequence).

This clone was counted a single time. The rearrangement links TRBV4-2 to TRBJ1-2, with TRBD1 as a possible D gene (5 bases). This CDR3 spans 15 amino acids. From germline, CDR1 is LGHNA and CDR2 YNFKEQ. V was trimmed by 0 bases and J by 4 bases, leaving 12 bases between them. This chain's CDR3 is CASSQDNQGGYGYTF. The DNA for the CDR3 is TGTGCCAGCAGCCAAGATAACCAGGGTGGCTATGGCTACACCTTC.

The CDR3 DNA sequence: TGTGCCAGCAGTTGGGGGACAGGGTTCTCCGAGCAGTACTTC. Its protein product is CASSWGTGFSEQYF. The chain has TRBV27 and TRBJ2-7; TRBD1 aligns across 9 bases. This CDR3 is built from 14 residues. With 4 bases clipped from V and 6 bases from J, the junction kept 7 bases outside the gene matches. Germline CDR1 MNHEY, CDR2 SMNVEV (reference sequence).

This clone was recorded once. The V and J genes are TRBV29-1 and TRBJ2-7, with a tentative D call TRBD2 (7 bases). The CDR3 is 11 residues long. The germline V gene encodes CDR1 SQVTM and CDR2 ANQGSEA. The CDR3 DNA sequence: TGCAGTACCCGGGGGGCGGGTGAGCAGTACTTC. It translates to CSTRGAGEQYF.

The DNA for the CDR3 is TGTGCCAGTAGTATTGTAGATGACCGCTCACAGGTCCAGTACTTC. It yields the protein CASSIVDDRSQVQYF. J is TRBJ2-5 and V is TRBV19, with D perhaps TRBD1 (5 bases). There are 15 residues in the CDR3. Germline V gene lookup returns CDR1 LNHDA and CDR2 SQIVND (reference sequence). Trimming took 3 bases from V and 10 from J, leaving 21 bases between them. The entire variable domain, with the rest obtained from reference TRBV19 and TRBJ2-5, is as follows: DGGITQSPKYLFRKEGQNVTLSCEQNLNHDAMYWYRQDPGQGLRLIYYSQIVNDFQKGDIAEGYSVSREKKESFPLTVTSAQKNPTAFYLCASSIVDDRSQVQYFGPGTRLLVL.

The chain carries TRBV5-6 and TRBJ2-7, with D possibly TRBD2 on 5 matching bases. Trimming pared 0 bases from V and 0 bases from J, leaving 13 bases between. The germline gives CDR1 SGHDT, CDR2 YYEEEE. CDR3 length: 16 amino acids. CDR3 sequence reads: CASSLGPMGSSYEQYF. DNA of the CDR3: TGTGCCAGCAGCTTGGGCCCCATGGGGAGCTCCTACGAGCAGTACTTC. Drawing the rest from reference TRBV5-6 and TRBJ2-7, the complete variable domain is DAGVTQSPTHLIKTRGQQVTLRCSPKSGHDTVSWYQQALGQGPQFIFQYYEEEERQRGNFPDRFSGHQFPNYSSELNVNALLLGDSALYLCASSLGPMGSSYEQYFGPGTRLTVT.

This chain uses TRBV6-5 with TRBJ1-1, with a weak D call TRBD1 (6 bases). The CDR3 sequence is 14 residues long. V lost 2 bases to trimming and J lost 4 bases, with 11 bases between them. Germline CDR1 is MNHEY and CDR2 is SVGAGI. The CDR3 DNA sequence: TGTGCCAGCAGTTACGTACAGGGAGTCACTGAAGCTTTCTTT. Translated, it gives CASSYVQGVTEAFF.

The V gene is TRBV18, the J gene TRBJ2-3; 8 bases fit TRBD2. The CDR3 is 16 residues long. Germline V lookup: CDR1 KGHSH, CDR2 LQKENI. With V trimmed by 3 bases and J by 5 bases, 10 bases remained unmatched. CDR3 amino acids: CASSPDWSGGLDTQYF. The CDR3 DNA follows: TGTGCCAGCTCACCGGACTGGAGCGGGGGTTTAGATACGCAGTATTTT.

V gene TRBV9 combines with J gene TRBJ2-3; D remains ambiguous. The CDR3 is made up of 14 amino acids. Per the germline V gene, CDR1 is SGDLS and CDR2 is YYNGEE. Trimming removed 3 bases from V and 4 bases from J, with 12 bases in between. The CDR3 DNA is TGTGCCAGCAGCGCCGAGTATTTGTCAGATACGCAGTATTTT. Protein product: CASSAEYLSDTQYF.

The CDR3 is CASSSGQAYSNQPQHF. The CDR3 DNA reads as TGTGCCAGCAGTTCCGGACAGGCATATAGCAATCAGCCCCAGCATTTT. This sequence joins TRBV2 and TRBJ1-5, with 7 bases matching TRBD1. The CDR3 contains 16 residues. J lost 0 bases, V lost 5 bases, and 7 bases had no gene match. CDR1 and CDR2 (germline): SNHLY, FYNNEI.

V gene TRBV2 combines with J gene TRBJ1-2; 8 positions agree with TRBD1. V was clipped by 8 bases and J by 8 bases; unmatched bases: 19. CDR3 length: 16 amino acids. In germline, CDR1 is SNHLY, CDR2 FYNNEI. This chain's CDR3 is CASRGTGGQVPRGYTF. For the CDR3, the DNA is TGTGCCAGCCGTGGGACGGGGGGACAGGTGCCGAGGGGCTACACCTTC.

Only a few counts were recorded for this clone. The V gene is TRBV28, the J gene TRBJ1-4, with D uncertain. The CDR3 is 12 residues long. V shed 8 bases and J shed 3 bases, with 7 bases lying between them. CDR1 and CDR2 (germline): MDHEN, SYDVKM. The CDR3 here is CASSDPNEKLFF. CDR3 nucleotides: TGTGCCAGCTCCGACCCTAATGAAAAACTGTTTTTT.

This sequence joins TRBV4-3 and TRBJ2-5; D is uncertain. Gene TRBJ2-7 matches the end of the DNA better, so the J call may be wrong. Germline V gene data show CDR1 as LGHNA and CDR2 as YSLEER. CDR3 length: 14 amino acids. CDR3 in amino acids: CASSQTRHAYEQYF. The CDR3 region has the DNA TGCGCCAGCAGCCAAACAAGACATGCCTACGAGCAGTACTTC.

V and J are TRBV9 and TRBJ1-2; possibly TRBD1 for D (6 bases). V was pared by 0 bases and J by 7 bases, with 19 bases between. In germline, CDR1 is SGDLS, CDR2 YYNGEE. The CDR3 length is 16 residues. Here the CDR3 DNA reads TGTGCCAGCAGCGTAGCTCGATCTGACAGGATTTTTGGCTACACCTTC. It encodes CASSVARSDRIFGYTF.

This rearrangement joins TRBV4-3 to TRBJ1-6, with D hard to call. The CDR3 sequence is 15 residues long. Between the trimmed V and J ends, which lost 1 base and 7 bases, there was a span of 11 bases. Per germline, CDR1 LGHNA and CDR2 YSLEER. The CDR3 DNA reads TGCGCCAGCAGCCAAGTGGCGCGGCAAAATTCACCCCTCCACTTT. It is translated as CASSQVARQNSPLHF.

This rearrangement joins TRBV5-1 to TRBJ1-2; D unclear. The CDR3 is 15 residues long. Deletions cut 4 bases from V and 0 bases from J, with 13 bases between. Germline V CDR1 and CDR2: SGHRS, YFSETQ. DNA of the CDR3: TGCGCCAGCAGCCTATTGCAGCACGCTAACTATGGCTACACCTTC. Translating it yields CASSLLQHANYGYTF.

The chain recombines TRBV2 with TRBJ2-5; the D gene is possibly TRBD1 (6 bases). Trimming pared 7 bases from V and 3 bases from J, leaving 15 bases between. Germline lookup yields CDR1 SNHLY and CDR2 FYNNEI. The CDR3 has 14 residues. The CDR3 DNA reads as TGTGCCAGCATACCCCCAACAGGGAAAGAGACCCAGTACTTC. Protein sequence: CASIPPTGKETQYF.

This sequence joins TRBV14 and TRBJ1-1; 7 nucleotides match TRBD1. Per germline, CDR1 SGHDN and CDR2 FVKESK. This CDR3 contains 14 residues. The trim removed 2 bases at V and 8 bases at J, leaving 8 bases unmatched. In DNA form, the CDR3 reads TGTGCCAGCAGCCAATTACAGGGGAACCGCGAAGCTTTCTTT. Its translation is CASSQLQGNREAFF.

The V call is TRBV7-2, the J call TRBJ1-5, with D hard to call. The V gene's germline CDR1 is SGHTA and CDR2 FQGNSA. The CDR3 is 14 residues long. V gave up 2 bases and J gave up 7 bases, with 12 bases separating them. The CDR3 reads CASSLSFEGQPQHF. The CDR3 DNA reads as TGTGCCAGCAGCTTATCTTTTGAGGGACAGCCCCAGCATTTT.

The chain uses TRBV6-5 and TRBJ2-3, with TRBD2 identical over 8 bases. This CDR3 spans 15 amino acids. J was trimmed by 3 bases and V by 1 base; bases with no gene match: 3. CDR1 is MNHEY and CDR2 is SVGAGI in the germline V gene. Here the CDR3 reads CASSYFGGATDTQYF. CDR3 sequence (DNA): TGTGCCAGCAGTTACTTCGGGGGGGCGACAGATACGCAGTATTTT.

This clone was observed once. The chain couples TRBV6-5 to TRBJ1-5; TRBD1 is a possible D gene (5 bases). Trimming left V 5 bases short and J 1 base short, with 12 bases between. The CDR3 is 15 residues long. CDR1 MNHEY and CDR2 SVGAGI come from the germline V gene. CDR3 sequence reads: CASSLWDLSNQPQHF. The CDR3 DNA reads TGTGCCAGCAGTCTTTGGGACCTAAGCAATCAGCCCCAGCATTTT.

The rearrangement joins TRBV7-2 to TRBJ2-3; D gene uncertain. The CDR3 sequence is 15 residues long. Trimming removed 2 bases from V and 1 base from J, with 10 bases in between. Germline CDR1 reads SGHTA; CDR2 reads FQGNSA. The chain's CDR3 is CASSLTRHGTDTQYF. CDR3 DNA sequence: TGTGCCAGCAGCTTAACCCGACACGGCACAGATACGCAGTATTTT. Full variable domain (missing parts from reference TRBV7-2 and TRBJ2-3): GAGVSQSPSNKVTEKGKDVELRCDPISGHTALYWYRQSLGQGLEFLIYFQGNSAPDKSGLPSDRFSAERTGGSVSTLTIQRTQQEDSAVYLCASSLTRHGTDTQYFGPGTRLTVL.